This TCR beta chain was captured in a study of identifying expanded T cells in peripheral blood (dated by TCRdb to the late 2010s). A note on the overall study: Separate aliquots of the same genomic DNA pool were sequenced to produce technical replicates, and four replicates were compared in pairs.

The study at large found these results: The binomial model flagged 0.9 to 1.5 differentially abundant clones between technical replicates, compared with approximately 16 over approximately 2 weeks and roughly 19 over around four weeks. Across all healthy-donor time intervals, the beta-binomial model significantly cut both the number of clones called differentially abundant and the false-positive rate. It was expected by the authors that biological variance in healthy repertoires might increase further over much longer intervals, such as months to years. In all healthy donors, the variance in clone template counts between samples taken two weeks apart rose significantly as total template count increased.

TCRbeta CDR3 regions were profiled with the immunoSEQ Assay using bias-controlled multiplex PCR amplification of genomic DNA. As for the authors' bioinformatics: The absolute abundance of each unique TCRbeta CDR3 region was quantified after sequences were collapsed and filtered. Differential abundance was assessed using a binomial (Fisher-equivalent) model and a beta-binomial model in which time-dependent variance fitted from healthy donors was added. Clones with fewer than 5 combined templates were removed, and a clone was called differentially abundant if the clone's Benjamini-Hochberg FDR was below 0.01. In the beta-binomial model, variance was expressed as a function of the total template count across the two samples, in the form v = (b*log(k)+a)^2. The source is immuneACCESS, and TCRdb retained only in-frame sequences with V and J called. Part of the clones is not carried over; for the studies checked, unresolved V genes explain less than half of this, and the remainder is unexplained. Clone size and the V and J calls come from that table; the DNA yielded D and trimming. For this sample the table gives approximately 56,000 clones, of which around 82% were detected only once. Together, the top ten hold 12% to 15% of the sample.

From a lookup of the germline V gene, CDR1 and CDR2 are SGHNT and YENEEA. There are 15 amino acids in the CDR3, from cysteine to phenylalanine inclusive. Solely the CDR3 DNA is kept, with 45 bases framed from the first base. At the junction V is shortened by 1 base and J by 2 bases, with 12 bases in between. About this clone: Its antigen is not yet known. No base quality information exists; no much larger clone differs at one position.

No immune events such as infections were documented for the healthy donors during the collection period. Blood repertoires from healthy donors were used as a training cohort for calibrating time-dependent variance in a beta-binomial model of differential abundance of T-cell clones. The training cohort included 10 or so healthy donors, of whom 3 were female and 7 were male. Donor ages ranged from 29 to 64 years, with an average of about 41 years. Obtained from a commercial supplier, whole blood was collected from each healthy donor at three time points set two to three weeks apart. For immunosequencing, genomic DNA was extracted from whole blood that had not been sorted.

The chain is encoded by TRBV11-3 joined to TRBJ2-7; the D gene is unclear. The specimen was blood. This TCR came from a person between 18 and 75 years old in good health. In nucleotide form, the sequence is TGTGCCAGCAGCTTAGCCCCTGAGGTGGCCTACGAGCAGTACTTC. Its protein reads: CASSLAPEVAYEQYF.